The 29 T cell receptor beta chains listed next were all sequenced from one sample in a study of response to subunit inactivated influenza vaccine (dated by TCRdb to the late 2010s). The library was built by means of RT-PCR. Sequencing relied on an Illumina HiSeq 2500. Through fastp at Q25 and MiXCR, TCRdb rebuilt clones from the public reads, retaining in-frame beta chains. Each CDR3 protein gets just one entry, which takes the most common genes and DNA from the rows behind it. In all, the sample holds 550,000 to 650,000 distinct CDR3 sequences, and approximately 12% of those were seen once. The top ten constitute about 10% of the sample. The material sequenced was PBMCs from blood, taken on the day of vaccination. The origin of the receptors is a man aged 50 to 59 who received an inactivated influenza vaccine. Donor details come from another sample of the same person, matched by shared clones.

The chain recombines TRBV7-9 with TRBJ2-1, with TRBD1 matching over 10 bases. With 6 bases clipped from V and 7 bases from J, the junction kept 12 bases outside the gene matches. The CDR3 spans 16 residues. Germline CDR1 and CDR2: SEHNR and FQNEAQ (reference sequence). The CDR3 region is CASSPGRDRGTNEQFF. The CDR3, as DNA: TGTGCCAGCAGTCCGGGCCGGGACAGGGGAACTAATGAGCAGTTCTTC.

The gene calls are TRBV18 and TRBJ2-1, with 7 bases fitting TRBD1. Trimming cost V 4 bases and J 7 bases; bases outside gene matches: 10. Germline CDR1 reads KGHSH; CDR2 reads LQKENI. The CDR3 spans 15 residues. The CDR3 protein is CASSRTGQRKNEQFF. In nucleotides, the CDR3 is TGTGCCAGCTCACGGACGGGACAGCGAAAGAATGAGCAGTTCTTC.

The CDR3, as DNA: TGCGCCAGCAGCCAAGATCGAATAGGGTCCATGAACACTGAAGCTTTCTTT. Its protein product is CASSQDRIGSMNTEAFF. The rearrangement uses TRBV4-1 and TRBJ1-1; D not resolved. Trimming took 0 bases from V and 0 from J, leaving 14 bases between them. This CDR3 is 17 amino acids long. The germline gives CDR1 MGHRA, CDR2 YSYEKL.

This clonotype was seen only a few times. The chain couples TRBV12-3 or TRBV12-4 to TRBJ2-3; a weak D match, TRBD1 (6 bases). The V gene lost 3 bases and the J gene lost 6 bases, with 13 bases spanning the gap. This CDR3 region has 14 residues. CDR3 sequence (DNA): TGTGCCAGCAGTTTTTTCAGGGGTCGGGATACGCAGTATTTT. Translating gives CASSFFRGRDTQYF.

The gene calls are TRBV29-1 and TRBJ2-3; D not certain. Germline CDR1 SQVTM, CDR2 ANQGSEA. V lost 2 bases, J lost 3 bases, and 6 bases lay in between. The CDR3 length is 12 residues. CDR3 bases: TGCAGCGTTGAATCGTCAACAGATACGCAGTATTTT. It codes for CSVESSTDTQYF.

The chain combines TRBV20-1 with TRBJ2-5, with TRBD2 matching 8 bases. This CDR3 is built from 16 residues. After removal of 2 bases from V and 4 bases from J, the junction contained 12 bases not matched to a gene. In germline, CDR1 is DFQATT, CDR2 SNEGSKA (reference sequence). CDR3 nucleotides: TGCAGTGCTAGAATTAGCGGGATGGGAAAGCGAGAGACCCAGTACTTC. This gives the protein CSARISGMGKRETQYF.

The V and J genes are TRBV6-1 and TRBJ1-1; no clear D gene. From germline, CDR1 is MNHNS and CDR2 SASEGT. Trimming left V 1 base short and J 3 bases short, with 9 bases between. This CDR3 is 14 amino acids long. The DNA of the CDR3 is TGTGCCAGCAGTGAAGTTGGGGTGGACACTGAAGCTTTCTTT. Translation: CASSEVGVDTEAFF.

This chain joins TRBV5-6 and TRBJ2-4; D not resolved. The length of the CDR3 is 15 residues. Between the trimmed V and J ends, which lost 4 bases and 0 bases, there was a span of 11 bases. CDR1 is SGHDT and CDR2 is YYEEEE in the germline V gene. CDR3 nucleotide sequence: TGTGCCAGCAGCCCCTGGGAACTAGCCAAAAACATTCAGTACTTC. Its protein product is CASSPWELAKNIQYF.

The chain combines TRBV20-1 with TRBJ2-7, with D tentatively TRBD2 (5 bases). Germline CDR1 and CDR2: DFQATT and SNEGSKA (reference sequence). V was cut by 1 base and J by 3 bases, with 16 bases left in between. This CDR3 is built from 15 residues. The DNA of the CDR3 is TGCAGTGCTAGAGTTCGGTTTGGACTCGACTACGAGCAGTACTTC. Residues: CSARVRFGLDYEQYF.

The genes are TRBV18 and TRBJ2-3, with D hard to call. The CDR3 covers 17 residues. Per the germline V gene, CDR1 is KGHSH and CDR2 is LQKENI. The V end was cut by 3 bases, the J end by 2 bases, with 18 bases between. The CDR3 sequence is CASSPSVRRPTTDTQYF. The DNA of the CDR3 is TGTGCCAGCTCACCTTCAGTTAGGCGGCCTACCACAGATACGCAGTATTTT. Combining the CDR3 with reference TRBV18 and TRBJ2-3 gives the whole variable domain NAGVMQNPRHLVRRRGQEARLRCSPMKGHSHVYWYRQLPEEGLKFMVYLQKENIIDESGMPKERFSAEFPKEGPSILRIQQVVRGDSAAYFCASSPSVRRPTTDTQYFGPGTRLTVL.

J is TRBJ2-7 and V is TRBV10-1, with D maybe TRBD1 (5 bases). Trimming cost V 3 bases and J 2 bases, with 11 bases left between them. This CDR3 is 14 amino acids long. The V gene's germline CDR1 is WNHNN and CDR2 SYGVQD (reference sequence). In DNA form, the CDR3 reads TGCGCCAGCAGTGACCCCAGGGTGGCCTACGAGCAGTACTTC. It codes for CASSDPRVAYEQYF.

V gene TRBV12-3 or TRBV12-4 combines with J gene TRBJ2-1, with D unresolved. The germline V and J ends were trimmed by 8 bases and 7 bases, with 21 bases remaining between them. The CDR3 has 15 amino acids. CDR3 nucleotides: TGTGCCAGCCGTGCAGGATCCTCCTGGGCAAATGAGCAGTTCTTC. This encodes CASRAGSSWANEQFF.

The chain links TRBV20-1 to TRBJ2-1; weak D call: TRBD1 (6 bases). V shed 6 bases and J shed 0 bases, with 12 bases lying between them. CDR3 length: 14 amino acids. In germline, CDR1 is DFQATT, CDR2 SNEGSKA (reference sequence). Here the CDR3 DNA reads TGCAGTGCAGGGGGAATGTCCTCCTACAATGAGCAGTTCTTC. Its translation is CSAGGMSSYNEQFF.

This clonotype was picked up a small number of times. The CDR3 protein is CASSYRDWNNEQFF. The DNA of the CDR3 is TGTGCCAGCAGTTACAGGGATTGGAACAATGAGCAGTTCTTC. V usage is TRBV27 and J usage is TRBJ2-1; TRBD1 is a possible D gene (6 bases). The CDR3 has 14 amino acids. Per germline, CDR1 MNHEY and CDR2 SMNVEV (reference sequence). V lost 4 bases to trimming and J lost 5 bases, with 12 bases between them.

The chain employs TRBV14 and TRBJ2-1, with 7 bases lining up with TRBD2. This CDR3 has 14 amino acids. Trimming at V came to 4 bases and at J to 6 bases, leaving 6 bases not matched to a gene. Germline V lookup: CDR1 SGHDN, CDR2 FVKESK. The CDR3: CASSPGGGRNEQFF. The CDR3 nucleotides are TGTGCCAGCAGCCCCGGGGGAGGGCGCAATGAGCAGTTCTTC.

This clonotype was detected only a few times. The CDR3 protein is CASSPRAGGIDTQYF. CDR3 nucleotides: TGTGCCAGCTCCCCGAGAGCGGGAGGGATAGATACGCAGTATTTT. The chain combines TRBV6-2 or TRBV6-3 with TRBJ2-3, with 10 bases matching TRBD2. From germline, CDR1 is MNHEY and CDR2 SVGEGT. This CDR3 is 15 amino acids long. The V gene end was trimmed by 8 bases and the J gene end by 5 bases; junction bases not matched to a gene: 10.

This clonotype was counted at least ten times. The chain uses TRBV5-1 and TRBJ1-4, with 8 bases aligning to TRBD1. This CDR3 comprises 14 residues. The V segment lost 4 bases and the J segment 5 bases; nucleotides outside the gene matches: 4. Germline CDR1 reads SGHRS; CDR2 reads YFSETQ. CDR3 residues: CASSVGQENEKLFF. DNA of the CDR3: TGCGCCAGCAGCGTGGGACAGGAGAATGAAAAACTGTTTTTT. The full variable domain, its missing parts supplied by reference TRBV5-1 and TRBJ1-4, is KAGVTQTPRYLIKTRGQQVTLSCSPISGHRSVSWYQQTPGQGLQFLFEYFSETQRNKGNFPGRFSGRQFSNSRSEMNVSTLELGDSALYLCASSVGQENEKLFFGSGTQLSVL.

This clonotype was picked up many times. For the CDR3, the DNA is TGCGCCAGCAGCCAAGAAACAGGGTTCACCTATGGCTACACCTTC. Translation gives CASSQETGFTYGYTF. This sequence joins TRBV4-1 and TRBJ1-2, with a weak D call TRBD1 (6 bases). This CDR3 contains 15 residues. Per the germline V gene, CDR1 is MGHRA and CDR2 is YSYEKL. The V end lost 0 bases, the J end lost 4 bases, and 12 bases lay between the germline ends.

This clonotype was counted many times. The chain is built from TRBV20-1 and TRBJ1-2; D not resolved. Trimming removed 5 bases at V and 12 bases at J, with 10 bases between. The CDR3 totals 9 residues. The germline V gene encodes CDR1 DFQATT and CDR2 SNEGSKA (reference sequence). In DNA, the CDR3 is TGCAGTGCTTACCCCACGAACACCTTC. Translation: CSAYPTNTF.

This clonotype was observed a handful of times. V usage is TRBV5-4 and J usage is TRBJ2-1; D is ambiguous. The germline V and J ends were trimmed by 3 bases and 6 bases, with 7 bases remaining between them. CDR1 is SGHNT, CDR2 YYREEE, per germline (reference sequence). The CDR3 is 12 residues long. The CDR3 here is CASSSWTNEQFF. The CDR3 DNA reads as TGTGCCAGCAGCTCCTGGACCAATGAGCAGTTCTTC. The entire variable domain, with the rest obtained from reference TRBV5-4 and TRBJ2-1, is as follows: ETGVTQSPTHLIKTRGQQVTLRCSSQSGHNTVSWYQQALGQGPQFIFQYYREEENGRGNFPPRFSGLQFPNYSSELNVNALELDDSALYLCASSSWTNEQFFGPGTRLTVL.

In its sample, this clonotype was seen a few times. The genes are TRBV20-1 and TRBJ2-1, with 11 bases fitting TRBD2. The germline V gene has CDR1 DFQATT and CDR2 SNEGSKA (reference sequence). This CDR3 comprises 14 residues. The junction had 6 bases not matched to a gene; V was cut back by 6 bases and J by 5 bases. This chain's CDR3 is CSALAGGPDNEQFF. Written as DNA, the CDR3 is TGCAGTGCATTAGCGGGGGGGCCCGACAATGAGCAGTTCTTC.

V is TRBV5-5 and J is TRBJ1-1; D remains ambiguous. The V end was cut by 2 bases, the J end by 2 bases, with 10 bases between. This CDR3 spans 14 amino acids. Per germline, CDR1 SGHKS and CDR2 YYEKEE (reference sequence). The CDR3 DNA reads TGTGCCAGCAGCTTTCTCGCAGTCAACACTGAAGCTTTCTTT. This gives the protein CASSFLAVNTEAFF. Looking up the rest from reference TRBV5-5 and TRBJ1-1 gives the full variable domain: DAGVTQSPTHLIKTRGQQVTLRCSPISGHKSVSWYQQVLGQGPQFIFQYYEKEERGRGNFPDRFSARQFPNYSSELNVNALLLGDSALYLCASSFLAVNTEAFFGQGTRLTVV.

This clonotype was detected ten times or more. The genes are TRBV20-1 and TRBJ1-5; 11 bases map to TRBD1. The CDR3 extends over 16 amino acids. Germline V CDR1 and CDR2: DFQATT, SNEGSKA (reference sequence). V gave up 3 bases and J gave up 1 base; unmatched junction bases: 5. The CDR3 loop is CSARPGTGGSNQPQHF. The DNA of the CDR3 is TGCAGTGCTAGGCCCGGGACAGGGGGGAGCAATCAGCCCCAGCATTTT.

This clonotype was detected a few times. The chain uses TRBV20-1 and TRBJ1-5, with D maybe TRBD1 (5 bases). The CDR3 has 13 residues. Trimming cost V 5 bases and J 4 bases, with 12 bases left between them. Germline V lookup: CDR1 DFQATT, CDR2 SNEGSKA (reference sequence). The CDR3 DNA reads TGCAGTGCTCCCCGGGGCCATAATCAGCCCCAGCATTTT. Amino acid sequence: CSAPRGHNQPQHF.

The count of this clonotype is one. V gene TRBV3-1 combines with J gene TRBJ2-5; D is ambiguous. The germline CDR1 and CDR2 sequences are LGHDT and YNNKEL (reference sequence). The length of the CDR3 is 15 residues. The V end lost 1 base, the J end lost 4 bases, and 13 bases lay between the germline ends. CDR3 nucleotides: TGTGCCAGCAGCCAAGGCCCACCCGGTCGAGAGACCCAGTACTTC. It is translated as CASSQGPPGRETQYF.

This clonotype came up a few times. The chain couples TRBV5-6 to TRBJ1-1; possibly TRBD1 for D (5 bases). V was cut by 1 base and J by 2 bases, with 9 bases left in between. The CDR3 is 14 residues long. Germline V gene lookup returns CDR1 SGHDT and CDR2 YYEEEE. In nucleotides, the CDR3 is TGTGCCAGCAGCTTGACACAGGCTAACACTGAAGCTTTCTTT. Its protein is CASSLTQANTEAFF.

J is TRBJ1-2 and V is TRBV29-1; D gene unclear. CDR1 is SQVTM, CDR2 ANQGSEA, per germline. This CDR3 has 12 residues. V was cut by 4 bases and J by 1 base, with 7 bases left in between. CDR3 DNA: TGCAGCGTTGGGCAGAGTAACTATGGCTACACCTTC. Encoded protein: CSVGQSNYGYTF. The entire variable domain, with the rest obtained from reference TRBV29-1 and TRBJ1-2, is as follows: SAVISQKPSRDICQRGTSLTIQCQVDSQVTMMFWYRQQPGQSLTLIATANQGSEATYESGFVIDKFPISRPNLTFSTLTVSNMSPEDSSIYLCSVGQSNYGYTFGSGTRLTVV.

This clonotype occurred a few times. CDR3 sequence: CASSLSIQGNSPLHF. The CDR3 region has the DNA TGTGCCAGCAGTTTGTCGATACAAGGAAATTCACCCCTCCACTTT. The chain links TRBV28 to TRBJ1-6; D gene ambiguous. The CDR3 consists of 15 residues. Trimming took off 3 bases at V and 7 bases at J, with 13 bases between the two ends. Germline lookup yields CDR1 MDHEN and CDR2 SYDVKM.

This clonotype was seen more than once but under ten times. The J gene is TRBJ2-5, the V gene TRBV29-1; TRBD1 matches at 8 bases. V was clipped by 7 bases and J by 7 bases; unmatched bases: 11. CDR3 size: 13 residues. The V gene's germline CDR1 is SQVTM and CDR2 ANQGSEA. CDR3 loop: CSGYDQGAGTQYF. DNA of the CDR3: TGCAGCGGTTACGATCAGGGGGCCGGGACCCAGTACTTC.